The clone carrying this T cell receptor (beta chain) was seen more than once but under ten times. Its target is unknown. Germline CDR1 and CDR2: LNHDA and SQIVND (reference sequence). Trimming took off 9 bases at V and 7 bases at J, with 12 bases between the two ends. The CDR3 has 12 residues. This sample is drawn from a study of radiotherapy plus CTLA-4 blockade in lung cancer. Study observations and caveats: Radiotherapy plus ipilimumab was followed by expansion in blood of tumor-derived TCR clones.

Chemo-refractory metastatic non-small-cell lung cancer patients were treated with focal radiation plus CTLA-4 blockade with ipilimumab. The repertoire was sequenced with immunoSEQ multiplex PCR; TCRdb's copy has only in-frame clones and lacks some. Of approximately 40,000 clones in the sample, over 65% are singletons; the top ten hold roughly 8.7%. The sample was peripheral blood, taken from a patient treated with radiotherapy plus ipilimumab. V and J are TRBV19 and TRBJ1-4; no clear D. The TCR sequence derives from a human donor with non-small cell lung cancer who had stable disease on radiotherapy plus ipilimumab. For the CDR3, the DNA is TGTGCCAGCCGAGGGTCGAGTGAAAAACTGTTTTTT. Encoded protein: CASRGSSEKLFF. Complete variable domain (other parts from reference TRBV19 and TRBJ1-4): DGGITQSPKYLFRKEGQNVTLSCEQNLNHDAMYWYRQDPGQGLRLIYYSQIVNDFQKGDIAEGYSVSREKKESFPLTVTSAQKNPTAFYLCASRGSSEKLFFGSGTQLSVL.